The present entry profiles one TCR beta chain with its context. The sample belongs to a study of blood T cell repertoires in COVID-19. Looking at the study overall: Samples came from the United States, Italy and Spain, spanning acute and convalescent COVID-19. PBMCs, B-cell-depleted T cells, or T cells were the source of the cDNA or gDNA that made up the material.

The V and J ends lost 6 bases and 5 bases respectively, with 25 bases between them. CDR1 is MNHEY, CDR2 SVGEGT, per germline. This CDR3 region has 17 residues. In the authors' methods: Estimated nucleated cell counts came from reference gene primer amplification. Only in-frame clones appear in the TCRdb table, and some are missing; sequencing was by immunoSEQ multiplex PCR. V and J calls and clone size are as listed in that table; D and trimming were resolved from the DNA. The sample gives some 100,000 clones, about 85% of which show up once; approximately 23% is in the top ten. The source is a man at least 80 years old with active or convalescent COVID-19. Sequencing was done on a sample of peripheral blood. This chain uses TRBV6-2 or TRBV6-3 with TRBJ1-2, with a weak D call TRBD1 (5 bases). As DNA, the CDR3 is TGTGCCAGCAGCCCTACCTCGTTGGAAGGGGAACGGTATGGCTACACCTTC. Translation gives CASSPTSLEGERYGYTF.